A selection of T cell receptor beta chains follows, all from one sample in a study of blood T cells in healthy people across ages. A single record per CDR3 protein comes from TCRdb applying MiXCR to the 5' RACE reads. This sample has around 1,600,000 distinct CDR3 sequences, with 35% to 45% found just once. Sample: blood. These TCRs come from a woman younger than 30 in good health. Each CDR3 is given with its conserved first and last residue. A D gene is named only where the DNA matches it firmly. Expanded clones are given a class, and other clones once, few, many or no size at all.

size | J | D | V | DNA | CDR3
. | TRBJ2-7 | . | TRBV7-3 | TGTGCCAGCAGCGTGGGTCTAGCGAGACGTCTAGACTACGAGCAGTACTTC | CASSVGLARRLDYEQYF
. | TRBJ1-2 | TRBD1 | TRBV20-1 | TGCAGTGCTGGACGGACAGGGTATGGCTACACCTTC | CSAGRTGYGYTF
few | TRBJ1-5 | TRBD1 | TRBV6-5 | TGTGCCAGCAGGGTGGGACAGGGGAATCAGCCCCAGCATTTT | CASRVGQGNQPQHF
. | TRBJ2-5 | . | TRBV9 | TGTGCCAGCAGCGTAGCCCAAAGCCAAGAGACCCAGTACTTC | CASSVAQSQETQYF
. | TRBJ2-3 | . | TRBV6-5 | TGTGCCAGCAGTTACGGGTCTAGCAATTCAGATACGCAGTATTTT | CASSYGSSNSDTQYF
few | TRBJ1-2 | TRBD1 | TRBV4-3 | TGCGCCAGCAGCCAAGACCTATGGACAGGGGTCGGCTACACCTTC | CASSQDLWTGVGYTF
. | TRBJ1-4 | . | TRBV4-1 | TGCGCCAGCAGCCAAGATATATGGGAGGCAAAACTGTTTTTT | CASSQDIWEAKLFF
few | TRBJ1-6 | . | TRBV4-1 | TGCGCCAGCAGCCAAGGCGGGGCGGACAATTCACCCCTCCACTTT | CASSQGGADNSPLHF
. | TRBJ1-1 | TRBD1 | TRBV20-1 | TGCAGTGCTAGATATGGGACAGCGTCGAACACTGAAGCTTTCTTT | CSARYGTASNTEAFF
. | TRBJ1-2 | . | TRBV23-1 | TGCGCCAGCAGTCACCCAATCCGGGACTCCCACACCTTC | CASSHPIRDSHTF
. | TRBJ1-6 | . | TRBV9 | TGTGCCAGCAGCGCAGGGGCTAGCTCCTATAATTCACCCCTCCACTTT | CASSAGASSYNSPLHF
. | TRBJ1-5 | TRBD1 | TRBV6-1 | TGTGCCAGCACAAAACAAGGGGGCACTCAGCCCCAGCATTTT | CASTKQGGTQPQHF
. | TRBJ2-3 | . | TRBV20-1 | TGCAGCACCGGACTGGGGGATACGCAGTATTTT | CSTGLGDTQYF
. | TRBJ2-7 | . | TRBV20-1 | TGCAGTGTCCCGCCGGCGGGTGGCGAGCAGTACTTC | CSVPPAGGEQYF
. | TRBJ2-2 | . | TRBV2 | TGTGCCAGCAGACTCAGGGGGAGGACGGACACCGGGGAGCTGTTTTTT | CASRLRGRTDTGELFF
. | TRBJ2-1 | TRBD2 | TRBV3-1 | TGTGCCAGCAGCCCCCGGACTAGCGGGCGTAACAATGAGCAGTTCTTC | CASSPRTSGRNNEQFF
. | TRBJ2-1 | TRBD2 | TRBV7-2 | TGTGCCGGCAGCTTGGCGGGAGGCTCCTACAATGAGCAGTTCTTC | CAGSLAGGSYNEQFF
. | TRBJ2-1 | TRBD1 | TRBV20-1 | TGCAGTGCTAGAGGACAGGGAAGCTCCTACAATGAGCAGTTCTTC | CSARGQGSSYNEQFF
. | TRBJ1-4 | . | TRBV29-1 | TGCAGCGTGCGAAGATCTAATGAAAAACTGTTTTTT | CSVRRSNEKLFF
. | TRBJ1-2 | TRBD1 | TRBV29-1 | TGCAGCGTTGAACCCGGACAGGGCATCTATGGCTACACCTTC | CSVEPGQGIYGYTF
. | TRBJ2-3 | . | TRBV7-9 | TGTGCCAGCAGGACTACCGCAGGGGATACGCAGTATTTT | CASRTTAGDTQYF
. | TRBJ1-5 | . | TRBV2 | TGTGCCAGCAGTGATGAGGGGCCTAGCAATCAGCCCCAGCATTTT | CASSDEGPSNQPQHF
few | TRBJ2-2 | . | TRBV12-3/TRBV12-4 | TGTGCCAGCTACCGGAGCGGTCTTGCCGGGGAGCTGTTTTTT | CASYRSGLAGELFF
few | TRBJ1-2 | . | TRBV21-1 | TGTGCCAGCAGCAAAGAGCCGCCCACTAACTATGGCTACACCTTC | CASSKEPPTNYGYTF
few | TRBJ2-7 | TRBD2 | TRBV3-1 | TGTGCCAGCAGCCCACTCCTCCTAGCGGGGGGGACCTACGAGCAGTACTTC | CASSPLLLAGGTYEQYF
few | TRBJ2-7 | . | TRBV6-2/TRBV6-3 | TGTGCCAGCACGCCGTCAGGGAGACAGCAGTACTTC | CASTPSGRQQYF
. | TRBJ2-5 | TRBD2 | TRBV27 | TGTGCCAGCAGTTTACGGACTAGCGCTTCGTGGGATGAGCAGTACTTC | CASSLRTSASWDEQYF
. | TRBJ2-1 | TRBD2 | TRBV20-1 | TGCAGTGCTAGGTTTCATAGCGGGAGGGCTGGCTCCTACAATGAGCAGTTCTTC | CSARFHSGRAGSYNEQFF